This T cell receptor (beta chain) was observed in a study of cytomegalovirus exposure and HLA in healthy donors. Notes on the study in general: Overall, around 150 TCR beta chains were annotated as cytomegalovirus-associated.

Note on this clone: Its antigen is not identified.

This CDR3 spans 16 amino acids. V lost 0 bases to trimming and J lost 5 bases; unmatched junction nucleotides: 6. Germline lookup yields CDR1 KGHSH and CDR2 LQKENI. Method: immunoSEQ multiplex PCR; TCRdb's copy keeps in-frame clones and lacks some. This sample yields about 60,000 clones, of which about 88% are seen a single time; about 1% belongs to the top ten. Sequenced: PBMCs. The source of this sequence is a man between 18 and 35 years old in good health and CMV-seronegative. The rearrangement uses TRBV18 and TRBJ1-1; 10 nucleotides align to TRBD1. CDR3 amino acids: CASSPPEGQGSTEAFF. The CDR3 DNA sequence: TGTGCCAGCTCACCACCGGAGGGACAGGGGAGTACTGAAGCTTTCTTT.